This TCR beta chain was identified during a study of blood T cell repertoires in COVID-19. Study-wide context: There were acute and convalescent COVID-19 samples, and they came from the United States, Italy and Spain.

In the original workflow: Reference gene primers were amplified, and this amplification served to estimate nucleated cell counts. Assay used: immunoSEQ multiplex PCR; TCRdb lists only in-frame clones, some missing. That table gives V, J and clone size, and the DNA gave D and trimming. Seen here are about 300,000 clones, around 85% observed once, and the top ten hold around 2.3%. J lost 2 bases, V lost 1 base, and 5 bases had no gene match. Germline assignment: CDR1 SGHNT and CDR2 YENEEA. This CDR3 region has 16 residues. Residents of over 20 US areas, aged roughly 18 to 89 years, made up the participants.

The clonotype was recovered from a woman in her 50s who had recovered from COVID-19. Sample: PBMCs or T cells enriched from blood (not recorded which). The J gene is TRBJ2-1, the V gene TRBV11-3, with 7 nucleotides matching TRBD1. In DNA form, the CDR3 reads TGTGCCAGCAGCTTAGGAACCGGGACAGCCTACAATGAGCAGTTCTTC. Protein sequence: CASSLGTGTAYNEQFF.